This T cell receptor (beta chain) was identified in a study of cytomegalovirus exposure and HLA in healthy donors. Turning to the study itself: Sequencing of approximately 190 million T cells in an earlier analysis found 120 million or so unique TCR beta sequences. The study, taken as a whole, reports: About 87% or about 30% of the time was how often most TCR beta V segments were productive, according to an earlier analysis.

Regarding this clone: Its matching antigen is unknown.

PCR primers comprised 60 Vbeta and 13 Jbeta primers. Only in-frame clones appear in the TCRdb table, and some are missing; sequencing was by immunoSEQ multiplex PCR. The sample shows 150,000 to 200,000 clones, around 76% of them seen only once. Per the germline V gene, CDR1 is MNHEY and CDR2 is SMNVEV (reference sequence). Trimming cost V 7 bases and J 3 bases, with 14 bases left between them. The CDR3 is 14 residues long. This clonotype originated in a girl between 10 and 17 years old in good health and CMV-seropositive. The sample consisted of PBMCs. The rearrangement links TRBV27 to TRBJ2-3, with a weak D call TRBD2 (5 bases). This CDR3 is CASIGRGGTDTQYF. The CDR3 DNA is TGTGCCAGCATAGGCCGAGGAGGTACAGATACGCAGTATTTT.